This T cell receptor (beta chain) was documented in a study of blood T cell repertoires in COVID-19. As for the study in general: T cells, B-cell-depleted T cells, or PBMCs supplied cDNA or gDNA.

Under the authors' procedure: Amplification of reference gene primers was used by the study to estimate nucleated cell counts. Generated by immunoSEQ multiplex PCR, the TCRdb table keeps only in-frame clones and is missing some. V, J and clone size were drawn from that table, and D and trimming were deduced from the DNA. In the table there are about 280,000 clones, 80% to 85% of which are singletons. V was clipped by 5 bases and J by 7 bases; unmatched bases: 18. The CDR3 is made up of 18 amino acids. The germline V gene encodes CDR1 SEHNR and CDR2 FQNEAQ (reference sequence). Membership in each cohort depended on participant-reported clinical history. Within the 2 weeks before study entry, each person in the exposed group met a COVID-19 case.

This clonotype originated in a man between 40 and 49 years old who had been exposed to COVID-19. The chain employs TRBV7-9 and TRBJ1-4; the match to TRBD1 covers 8 bases. Specimen: PBMCs or T cells enriched from blood (not recorded which). In DNA form, the CDR3 reads TGTGCCAGCAGCGGACGACAGGGGCGGACGGTTGGTGCTGAAAAACTGTTTTTT. Translation gives CASSGRQGRTVGAEKLFF. The variable domain in full, with the rest retrieved from reference TRBV7-9 and TRBJ1-4, is DTGVSQNPRHKITKRGQNVTFRCDPISEHNRLYWYRQTLGQGPEFLTYFQNEAQLEKSRLLSDRFSAERPKGSFSTLEIQRTEQGDSAMYLCASSGRQGRTVGAEKLFFGSGTQLSVL.